Presented here are 30 T cell receptor beta chains from one specimen sequenced in a study of Graves' ophthalmopathy and Graves' hyperthyroidism. Amplification targeted the TCR beta CDR3 regions, with RNA transcripts as the source material. HTBI primers served in a first-round RT-PCR, which a second-round multiplex PCR followed. TCRdb used MiXCR to reprocess the multiplex PCR reads, holding one entry per CDR3 protein. The table shows about 700,000 distinct CDR3 sequences, with roughly 39% occurring only once. Sample: peripheral blood. These receptors were collected from an adult man with Graves' ophthalmopathy.

About this clonotype: The junction shows a germline mismatch at one end, possibly a read error. This chain links TRBV10-2 with TRBJ2-5; D assignment may be TRBD1 or TRBD2 (5 bases each). The CDR3 has 16 amino acids. Germline V gives CDR1 WSHSY, CDR2 SAAADI. CDR3 DNA: TGTGCCAGCGGTGGGGGAGATACGGCCGGGCGGGAGACCCAGTACTTC. It is translated as CASGGGDTAGRETQYF.

This sequence joins TRBV20-1 and TRBJ1-1; D remains ambiguous. Per the germline V gene, CDR1 is DFQATT and CDR2 is SNEGSKA (reference sequence). Trimming stripped 2 bases from V and 4 bases from J, with 11 bases between. This CDR3 is built from 13 residues. The DNA for the CDR3 is TGCAGTGCTAGACCAGTAGCGGGCACTGAAGCTTTCTTT. It translates to CSARPVAGTEAFF.

V usage is TRBV2 and J usage is TRBJ2-5; TRBD2 aligns across 11 bases. J lost 4 bases, V lost 7 bases, and 11 bases had no gene match. CDR3 size: 16 residues. The germline V gene encodes CDR1 SNHLY and CDR2 FYNNEI. As DNA, the CDR3 is TGTGCCAGCATCCGCGGGACTAGCGGTGTATCAGAGACCCAGTACTTC. It translates to CASIRGTSGVSETQYF.

The chain employs TRBV7-9 and TRBJ1-2; D ambiguous. CDR1 SEHNR and CDR2 FQNEAQ come from the germline V gene (reference sequence). Trimming took 1 base from V and 10 from J, leaving 22 bases between them. CDR3 size: 16 residues. In DNA, the CDR3 is TGTGCCAGCAGCTTAGAAGTTGTGGGCAGGAAAGAGGACTACACCTTC. Its translation is CASSLEVVGRKEDYTF.

A word on this clonotype: A clone one base away is much larger, so this may be a read error. The chain joins TRBV19 to TRBJ1-4; no reliable D call. The CDR3 sequence is 15 residues long. Germline loops: CDR1 LNHDA, CDR2 SQIVND (reference sequence). V was trimmed by 4 bases and J by 0 bases, leaving 9 bases between them. CDR3: CASSTFGATNEKLFF. CDR3 DNA: TGTGCCAGTAGTACCTTCGGGGCAACTAATGAAAAACTGTTTTTT.

This clonotype appeared many times. The chain carries TRBV20-1 and TRBJ2-5; 7 positions match TRBD2. The germline gives CDR1 DFQATT, CDR2 SNEGSKA (reference sequence). The CDR3 is 13 residues long. After removal of 3 bases from V and 3 bases from J, the junction contained 4 bases not matched to a gene. The CDR3 bases are TGCAGTGCTAGGGCCGCGGGGGAAGAGACCCAGTACTTC. As protein: CSARAAGEETQYF.

This clonotype was seen at least ten times. This chain uses TRBV20-1 with TRBJ1-5; TRBD1 agrees at 8 bases. From germline, CDR1 is DFQATT and CDR2 SNEGSKA (reference sequence). The J segment lost 4 bases and the V segment lost 6 bases, leaving 11 bases of the junction unmatched. The CDR3 has 15 residues. The DNA for the CDR3 is TGCAGTGCAGCGCCCGGGACAGGAAGGAATCAGCCCCAGCATTTT. Amino acid sequence: CSAAPGTGRNQPQHF.

This clonotype was detected ten times or more. V usage is TRBV19 and J usage is TRBJ2-7, with 11 bases identical to TRBD2. CDR1 LNHDA and CDR2 SQIVND come from the germline V gene (reference sequence). The CDR3 sequence is 13 residues long. Trimming took 6 bases from V and 7 from J; bases not matched to a gene: 5. CDR3 region: CASRTSGAFEQYF. The CDR3 nucleotides are TGTGCCAGTAGGACTAGCGGGGCCTTTGAGCAGTACTTC.

As concerns this clonotype: One base away lies a much larger clone, so this may be a sequencing read error. The rearrangement links TRBV15 to TRBJ2-2, with 7 bases matching TRBD1. Germline-derived CDR1 and CDR2 are LNHNV and YYDKDF (reference sequence). V dropped 5 bases and J dropped 6; count of bases not matched to a gene: 12. The CDR3 extends over 16 amino acids. CDR3 nucleotide sequence: TGTGCCACCAGCGGAGGACAACAGGGGTGGGCCGGGGAGCTGTTTTTT. Amino acid sequence: CATSGGQQGWAGELFF.

This clonotype has a count of ten or more. This sequence joins TRBV10-3 and TRBJ1-1; D may be TRBD1 (5 bases). V was clipped by 7 bases and J by 1 base, with 10 bases between them. This CDR3 is 13 amino acids long. Germline V gives CDR1 ENHRY, CDR2 SYGVKD. The CDR3 bases are TGTGCCATCATGGGGGTGACGAACACTGAAGCTTTCTTT. It specifies CAIMGVTNTEAFF.

This clonotype has only a few counts. The chain uses TRBV20-1 and TRBJ2-3; TRBD2 is a possible D gene (5 bases). CDR3 length equals 14 residues. With 6 bases removed from V and 1 base from J, the gap between germline ends came to 14 bases. CDR1 and CDR2 (germline): DFQATT, SNEGSKA (reference sequence). The CDR3, as DNA: TGCAGTGCCCCCAGCGGAACGGGCACAGATACGCAGTATTTT. Translated: CSAPSGTGTDTQYF.

At least ten counts were recorded for this clonotype. This chain links TRBV2 with TRBJ1-4; no definite D call. The CDR3 runs to 14 residues. Trimming took off 7 bases at V and 2 bases at J, with 11 bases between the two ends. The germline gives CDR1 SNHLY, CDR2 FYNNEI. The CDR3 region has the DNA TGTGCCAGCATGCTGACGGAGACTAATGAAAAACTGTTTTTT. It translates to CASMLTETNEKLFF.

The rearrangement links TRBV25-1 to TRBJ2-3; no reliable D call. Trimming left V 5 bases short and J 2 bases short, with 11 bases between. The CDR3 runs 14 residues. Germline-derived CDR1 and CDR2 are MGHDK and SYGVNS. As DNA, the CDR3 is TGTGCCAGCAGTCTAAGGGTATCCACAGATACGCAGTATTTT. It codes for CASSLRVSTDTQYF.

The chain is built from TRBV20-1 and TRBJ2-5; possible D gene TRBD2, 7 bases. Germline CDR1 is DFQATT and CDR2 is SNEGSKA (reference sequence). With 1 base removed from V and 4 bases from J, the gap between germline ends came to 13 bases. The CDR3 extends over 14 amino acids. The CDR3: CSARGGEGGETQYF. Here the CDR3 DNA reads TGCAGTGCTAGAGGTGGGGAGGGGGGAGAGACCCAGTACTTC.

This clonotype was counted many times. V gene TRBV2 combines with J gene TRBJ1-4, with D unclear. V lost 5 bases and J lost 3, with 13 bases in between. Germline V gene data show CDR1 as SNHLY and CDR2 as FYNNEI. This CDR3 has 15 residues. The CDR3 DNA reads TGTGCCAGCAGTCGTGAAGGGCTCGCTAATGAAAAACTGTTTTTT. The encoded protein is CASSREGLANEKLFF.

This clonotype was picked up many times. This chain uses TRBV12-3 or TRBV12-4 with TRBJ2-5; 10 bases match TRBD2. The CDR3 sequence is 16 residues long. The ends lost 5 bases at V and 2 bases at J; junction bases unmatched: 8. CDR3 sequence reads: CASSRSSGGAQETQYF. The CDR3, as DNA: TGTGCCAGCAGTCGATCTAGCGGGGGAGCACAAGAGACCCAGTACTTC.

This clonotype appeared a few times. The rearrangement links TRBV10-2 to TRBJ2-3; D possibly matches TRBD1 or TRBD2 (5 bases each). CDR1 and CDR2 from the germline V gene are WSHSY and SAAADI. The V end was cut by 0 bases, the J end by 3 bases, with 16 bases between. CDR3 length: 17 residues. Written as DNA, the CDR3 is TGCGCCAGCAGTGAGTCGTATGGGGGACCTAGTACAGATACGCAGTATTTT. Its translation: CASSESYGGPSTDTQYF.

This chain's CDR3 is CSAEVVTVGQKLFF. For the CDR3, the DNA is TGCAGCGCCGAAGTCGTGACAGTTGGCCAAAAACTGTTTTTT. The V gene is TRBV29-1, the J gene TRBJ1-4, with D possibly TRBD1 on 5 matching bases. CDR1 SQVTM and CDR2 ANQGSEA come from the germline V gene. CDR3 length equals 14 residues. V lost 7 bases and J lost 9, with 21 bases in between.

The chain couples TRBV11-1 to TRBJ1-1; 7 positions agree with TRBD1. Germline V gene sequence: CDR1 SGHAT, CDR2 FQDESV (reference sequence). This CDR3 comprises 14 residues. The junction had 5 bases not matched to a gene; V was cut back by 3 bases and J by 4 bases. CDR3 sequence reads: CASSFGDSGTEAFF. The CDR3 nucleotides are TGTGCCAGCAGCTTCGGGGACAGTGGCACTGAAGCTTTCTTT.

As regards this clonotype: This sequence may be a read error, since a much larger clone differs from it by one base. The rearrangement uses TRBV9 and TRBJ1-1, with D possibly matching TRBD1 (5 bases). The V gene lost 4 bases and the J gene lost 0 bases, with 16 bases spanning the gap. Germline V gives CDR1 SGDLS, CDR2 YYNGEE. The CDR3 covers 16 residues. This CDR3 is CASSPGAGTMNTEAFF. The CDR3 DNA is TGTGCCAGCAGCCCTGGGGCAGGGACTATGAACACTGAAGCTTTCTTT.

DNA of the CDR3: TGTGCCAGCAGCTTAGTTACAGCGGGGGGCTCGGGGAAGACCCAGTACTTC. Translation: CASSLVTAGGSGKTQYF. The J gene is TRBJ2-5, the V gene TRBV7-2; 9 bases line up with TRBD2. The CDR3 is 17 residues long. Germline assignment: CDR1 SGHTA and CDR2 FQGNSA. V dropped 1 base and J dropped 6; count of bases not matched to a gene: 12.

Notes on this clonotype: Being one base from a much bigger clone, this may be a read error. This chain joins TRBV5-1 and TRBJ1-2; 8 bases line up with TRBD1. The CDR3 loop spans 16 amino acids. The germline V gene encodes CDR1 SGHRS and CDR2 YFSETQ. Trimming cost V 0 bases and J 3 bases; bases outside gene matches: 7. Here the CDR3 DNA reads TGCGCCAGCAGCTTGGTGTCGGGACAGGCATACTATGGCTACACCTTC. Protein product: CASSLVSGQAYYGYTF.

The genes are TRBV7-8 and TRBJ1-4; D perhaps matches TRBD1 (5 bases). The V gene lost 1 base and the J gene lost 3 bases, with 15 bases spanning the gap. Looked up from germline, CDR1 is SGHVS and CDR2 is FQNEAQ. This CDR3 is 17 amino acids long. In nucleotides, the CDR3 is TGTGCCAGCAGCTTAGTCGCAGGGAGGGTAGCTAATGAAAAACTGTTTTTT. It codes for CASSLVAGRVANEKLFF.

This chain uses TRBV18 with TRBJ1-2; possible D gene TRBD1, 6 bases. V lost 1 base to trimming and J lost 6 bases, with 15 bases between them. CDR3 length: 15 amino acids. Germline V gene lookup returns CDR1 KGHSH and CDR2 LQKENI. The CDR3: CASSPRQEGSDGYTF. DNA of the CDR3: TGTGCCAGCTCACCACGACAGGAGGGGTCCGATGGCTACACCTTC.

The CDR3 DNA is TGCAGTGCCAACGGAAACACCATATATTTT. Its protein is CSANGNTIYF. J is TRBJ1-3 and V is TRBV20-1; D gene ambiguous. The CDR3 consists of 10 residues. V was clipped by 6 bases and J by 4 bases, with 4 bases between them. CDR1 and CDR2 from the germline V gene are DFQATT and SNEGSKA (reference sequence).

The sample holds a few counts of this clonotype. This chain links TRBV4-3 with TRBJ1-2; possible D gene TRBD1, 6 bases. In germline, CDR1 is LGHNA, CDR2 YSLEER. Trimming removed 0 bases from V and 3 bases from J, with 11 bases in between. The CDR3 runs 15 residues. The CDR3 sequence: CASSQDLAGDYGYTF. The CDR3 DNA is TGCGCCAGCAGCCAAGATCTGGCAGGGGACTATGGCTACACCTTC.

As for this clonotype: This may be a read error, as it is one base from a much larger clone. The chain employs TRBV7-2 and TRBJ1-5; D not resolved. Trimming took off 8 bases at V and 4 bases at J, with 12 bases between the two ends. The CDR3 contains 13 residues. CDR1 and CDR2 from the germline V gene are SGHTA and FQGNSA. CDR3 loop: CASGVSVNQPQHF. CDR3 DNA: TGTGCCAGCGGCGTTAGTGTGAATCAGCCCCAGCATTTT.

The rearrangement uses TRBV18 and TRBJ1-4; TRBD1 is a possible D gene (5 bases). The CDR3 sequence is 13 residues long. Germline values: CDR1 KGHSH, CDR2 LQKENI. V was trimmed by 1 base and J by 7 bases, leaving 7 bases between them. CDR3 sequence: CASSPRDSEKLFF. The CDR3 nucleotides read TGTGCCAGCTCACCACGGGACTCTGAAAAACTGTTTTTT.

This chain connects TRBV12-3 or TRBV12-4 to TRBJ1-2; D possibly corresponds to TRBD1 (6 bases). With 3 bases removed from V and 5 bases from J, the gap between germline ends came to 13 bases. The CDR3 loop spans 14 amino acids. For the CDR3, the DNA is TGTGCCAGCAGTTTCAGGGGAGCTGGGTATGGCTACACCTTC. Amino acids: CASSFRGAGYGYTF.

In nucleotides, the CDR3 is TGTGCCACCAGTGAAGGACAGCCCCAGCATTTT. Protein sequence: CATSEGQPQHF. The chain couples TRBV24-1 to TRBJ1-5; no clear D. Trimming removed 4 bases at V and 7 bases at J, with 4 bases between. Germline-derived CDR1 and CDR2 are KGHDR and SFDVKD. The CDR3 has 11 amino acids.